This T cell receptor beta chain is drawn from a study of cytomegalovirus exposure and HLA in healthy donors. Whole-study findings and limits: TCR beta chains numbering some 150 were designated cytomegalovirus-associated. With DRB1 most and HLA-C fewest, TCR association rates differed between HLA loci in a later analysis. Evidence from a later analysis indicated that most CMV-associated TCR beta chains looked HLA-restricted. Some public TCRs appeared in many individuals, while most sequences were rare.

A remark on this clone: Its target is unknown.

PCR used 60 Vbeta primers and 13 Jbeta primers. Sequencing was performed with immunoSEQ multiplex PCR; in TCRdb, only in-frame clones are kept and a portion is missing. This sample carries under 150,000 clones, with less than 3% going to the ten biggest clones. The receptor comes from a man in his forties or fifties in good health and CMV-seronegative. Sequencing input: PBMCs.

The CDR3 sequence is CASSLPRANGELFF. As DNA, the CDR3 is TGTGCCAGCAGCTTACCGAGGGCAAACGGGGAGCTGTTTTTT. The chain employs TRBV11-2 and TRBJ2-2, with D possibly matching TRBD2 (5 bases). Germline-derived CDR1 and CDR2 are SGHAT and FQNNGV. The V end lost 2 bases, the J end lost 7 bases, and 11 bases lay between the germline ends. CDR3 length: 14 amino acids.